The clone carrying this T cell receptor (beta chain) has a handful of counts. Its matching antigen is unknown. This entry comes from a study of CD8 T cells in ankylosing spondylitis. Whole-study findings and limits: What appeared characteristic of ankylosing spondylitis blood was a TCR beta motif of fewer than ten highly homologous variants.

TCRdb recomputed calls from the 5' RACE reads with MiXCR, one row per CDR3 protein. The sample comprises about 340,000 distinct CDR3 sequences, approximately 22% of which are singletons, and around 13% rests with the top ten. The germline V and J ends were trimmed by 3 bases and 4 bases, with 9 bases remaining between them. CDR1 and CDR2 from the germline V gene are SEHNR and FQNEAQ (reference sequence). This CDR3 has 13 amino acids. The sequence came from a male donor with ankylosing spondylitis or in good health (not recorded which). V and J are TRBV7-9 and TRBJ1-1; D ambiguous. The sequencing input was blood, either unsorted or a sorted T cell fraction (not recorded which). The CDR3 coding sequence is TGTGCCAGCAGCTTTGCACTCCCCACTGAAGCTTTCTTT. Translating gives CASSFALPTEAFF.